Below are 16 T cell receptor beta chains sequenced from a single sample in a study of T-cell reconstitution after alpha-beta-depleted transplantation in children (dated by TCRdb to 2015 to 2016). Interpreted using the paper, the time point label stands for: day 60 (about 2 months) after transplantation. The treatment or condition label corresponds to: allogeneic hematopoietic cell transplantation with graft depleted of TCRalphabeta T cells and CD19 B cells. Library preparation was by PCR. Sequenced on an Illumina HiSeq 2500. Molecular barcoding was employed in the preparation of TCR libraries, with unique molecular identifiers being used to normalize TCRbeta repertoire quantification. The public reads were reprocessed in TCRdb via fastp at Q25 and MiXCR, keeping in-frame beta chains. Rows merge per CDR3 protein into single entries with the most common DNA and genes. In this sample the table shows about 98,000 distinct CDR3 sequences, approximately 5.4% of which occur a single time. The ten largest clones take up roughly 5.5% of the sample.

The sequenced sample was PBMCs, mostly from graft donor cells, obtained 60 days after TCRalphabeta/CD19-depleted stem cell transplant. These receptors came from a female patient aged 2-10 years who had a stem cell transplant for Fanconi anemia, so the T cells may come from the graft donor.

Many counts were recorded for this clonotype. The J gene is TRBJ1-5, the V gene TRBV7-2; no reliable D call. Deletions cut 1 base from V and 4 bases from J, with 8 bases between. CDR1 is SGHTA, CDR2 FQGNSA, per germline. This CDR3 contains 14 residues. CDR3 sequence reads: CASSLGRLNQPQHF. The DNA for the CDR3 is TGTGCCAGCAGCTTAGGTAGGCTGAATCAGCCCCAGCATTTT.

This clonotype was detected ten times or more. This rearrangement joins TRBV7-3 to TRBJ2-1; D is unresolved. Trimming pared 5 bases from V and 0 bases from J, leaving 14 bases between. The CDR3 runs 16 residues. Germline V gives CDR1 SGHTA, CDR2 FQGTGA. This chain's CDR3 is CASSKWQRSSYNEQFF. DNA of the CDR3: TGTGCCAGCAGCAAGTGGCAAAGGAGCTCCTACAATGAGCAGTTCTTC.

This clonotype was seen at least ten times. The rearrangement links TRBV20-1 to TRBJ2-3; D may correspond to TRBD1 or TRBD2 (5 bases each). V gave up 6 bases and J gave up 4 bases, with 23 bases separating them. This CDR3 region has 16 residues. Germline CDR1 is DFQATT and CDR2 is SNEGSKA (reference sequence). The CDR3 DNA is TGCAGTGCCCCACCCCCGGGGCCAAGATCGGCAGATACGCAGTATTTT. This gives the protein CSAPPPGPRSADTQYF.

This clonotype was picked up many times. The V gene is TRBV2, the J gene TRBJ2-5, with 8 bases lining up with TRBD1. Germline V gives CDR1 SNHLY, CDR2 FYNNEI. The CDR3 is 14 amino acids. The V and J ends lost 9 bases and 7 bases, in that order; junction bases with no gene match: 13. The CDR3 region is CASSGTGEGRTQYF. In DNA, the CDR3 is TGTGCCAGTTCCGGGACAGGAGAGGGACGGACCCAGTACTTC.

The V and J genes are TRBV6-5 and TRBJ1-2; the D is unclear. Germline CDR1 MNHEY, CDR2 SVGAGI. The CDR3 sequence is 14 residues long. Trimming removed 0 bases at V and 7 bases at J, with 12 bases between. The CDR3 sequence: CASSYSGSSSGYTF. The CDR3 nucleotides are TGTGCCAGCAGTTACTCGGGATCGTCGAGTGGCTACACCTTC.

This clonotype has ten or more counts. The CDR3 nucleotides read TGTGCCAGCAGCCAACTGGACGGCTCCTACAATGAGCAGTTCTTC. Encoded protein: CASSQLDGSYNEQFF. This chain connects TRBV14 to TRBJ2-1, with D uncertain. Germline V gives CDR1 SGHDN, CDR2 FVKESK. Trimming stripped 2 bases from V and 0 bases from J, with 8 bases between. The CDR3 covers 15 residues.

This clonotype was found a few times. The chain joins TRBV7-3 to TRBJ2-1; 9 bases match TRBD2. Trimming took 5 bases from V and 5 from J; bases not matched to a gene: 7. Germline V gene data show CDR1 as SGHTA and CDR2 as FQGTGA. The CDR3 spans 15 residues. The CDR3 DNA reads as TGTGCCAGCAGCATCGAGCAGCGGGGGGACAATGAGCAGTTCTTC. Amino acid sequence: CASSIEQRGDNEQFF.

This clonotype was seen repeatedly, ten times or more. Here the CDR3 DNA reads TGTGCCAGCACCAGAGGTGGGCAGTACAATGAGCAGTTCTTC. It encodes CASTRGGQYNEQFF. The chain employs TRBV2 and TRBJ2-1, with D unresolved. Looked up from germline, CDR1 is SNHLY and CDR2 is FYNNEI. The CDR3 is 14 residues long. The V and J ends lost 7 bases and 4 bases respectively, with 14 bases between them.

V usage is TRBV2 and J usage is TRBJ2-7; TRBD1 agrees at 9 bases. The CDR3 spans 14 residues. Per germline, CDR1 SNHLY and CDR2 FYNNEI. Unmatched junction bases numbered 7, after V lost 6 bases and J lost 4 bases. The CDR3 is CASRTGQGTYEQYF. The CDR3 region has the DNA TGTGCCAGCAGGACGGGACAGGGAACTTACGAGCAGTACTTC.

The CDR3 coding sequence is TGCAGTGCTAGGGTCAGCTCCTATAATTCACCCCTCCACTTT. Translating gives CSARVSSYNSPLHF. This chain uses TRBV20-1 with TRBJ1-6; D is unclear. Trimming removed 3 bases from V and 0 bases from J, with 6 bases in between. From germline, CDR1 is DFQATT and CDR2 SNEGSKA (reference sequence). The CDR3 extends over 14 amino acids.

This clonotype was recorded at least ten times. The J gene is TRBJ2-2, the V gene TRBV12-3 or TRBV12-4, with 11 bases fitting TRBD1. V was clipped by 3 bases and J by 4 bases; unmatched bases: 4. This CDR3 spans 16 amino acids. CDR3 coding DNA: TGTGCCAGCAGTTTCGGGACAGGGGGGTTCACCGGGGAGCTGTTTTTT. This codes for CASSFGTGGFTGELFF.

This clonotype has a count of ten or more. This chain links TRBV5-1 with TRBJ2-5; 9 bases match TRBD2. CDR1 and CDR2 from the germline V gene are SGHRS and YFSETQ. This CDR3 region has 14 residues. V was clipped by 5 bases and J by 3 bases; unmatched bases: 5. The CDR3 bases are TGCGCCAGCAGTTATTTAGCGGGGGAAGAGACCCAGTACTTC. This translates into CASSYLAGEETQYF. Combining the CDR3 with reference TRBV5-1 and TRBJ2-5 gives the whole variable domain KAGVTQTPRYLIKTRGQQVTLSCSPISGHRSVSWYQQTPGQGLQFLFEYFSETQRNKGNFPGRFSGRQFSNSRSEMNVSTLELGDSALYLCASSYLAGEETQYFGPGTRLLVL.

The table lists this clonotype with many counts. The rearrangement links TRBV25-1 to TRBJ2-5; perhaps TRBD2 as D (5 bases). Germline V gene sequence: CDR1 MGHDK, CDR2 SYGVNS. The ends were cut back, 6 bases at V and 1 base at J, with 12 bases in the middle. The CDR3 runs to 14 residues. The CDR3 loop reads CASRGLRPQETQYF. The CDR3 DNA sequence: TGTGCCAGCAGAGGACTCCGGCCCCAAGAGACCCAGTACTTC. The variable domain in full, completed from reference TRBV25-1 and TRBJ2-5, reads EADIYQTPRYLVIGTGKKITLECSQTMGHDKMYWYQQDPGMELHLIHYSYGVNSTEKGDLSSESTVSRIRTEHFPLTLESARPSHTSQYLCASRGLRPQETQYFGPGTRLLVL.

Ten or more counts support this clonotype. The genes are TRBV12-3 or TRBV12-4 and TRBJ2-1; 11 bases align to TRBD2. After removal of 7 bases from V and 4 bases from J, the junction contained 12 bases not matched to a gene. The CDR3 runs to 17 residues. The CDR3 sequence: CASIGTSGGQAYNEQFF. CDR3 nucleotides: TGTGCCAGCATAGGGACTAGCGGAGGCCAGGCTTACAATGAGCAGTTCTTC.

This clonotype was picked up many times. The junction departs from germline at one end; a sequencing error may be responsible. V is TRBV7-9 and J is TRBJ2-7; 7 bases match TRBD2. CDR1 is SEHNR, CDR2 FQNEAQ, per germline (reference sequence). The CDR3 consists of 12 residues. The CDR3, as DNA: TGTGCCAGCAGCCCCTCAACGGGAGGAGCCATCTTC. Its protein is CASSPSTGGAIF.

This clonotype was seen at least ten times. The genes are TRBV12-3 or TRBV12-4 and TRBJ2-3, with 9 bases lining up with TRBD2. Trimming removed 2 bases from V and 2 bases from J; junction bases left unmatched: 5. This CDR3 region has 16 residues. DNA of the CDR3: TGTGCCAGCAGTTTATTGCCTAGCGGGATCACAGATACGCAGTATTTT. Translation: CASSLLPSGITDTQYF.